The clone carrying this TCR beta chain appeared once. As originally analysed: Amplifying reference gene primers gave estimates of nucleated cell counts. The method was immunoSEQ multiplex PCR; TCRdb's version includes in-frame clones alone and lacks a portion of them. That table supplies the V and J calls and clone size; D and trimming were determined from the DNA. This table has roughly 84,000 clones, over 70% appearing once. The entry originates in a study of blood T cell repertoires in COVID-19. Study context: Whether acute or convalescent, the COVID-19 samples came from the United States, Italy and Spain. The analysed material was cDNA or gDNA that came from T cells, B-cell-depleted T cells, or PBMCs.

Trimming cost V 1 base and J 2 bases, with 11 bases left between them. Per germline, CDR1 MNHEY and CDR2 SMNVEV (reference sequence). The CDR3 length is 15 residues. Sequencing was performed on peripheral blood. The rearrangement uses TRBV27 and TRBJ1-1, with D maybe TRBD1 (6 bases). This receptor was identified in a woman in her forties or fifties with acute or convalescent COVID-19. The CDR3 nucleotides are TGTGCCAGCAGTTTATGGGTAGGGGGAAACACTGAAGCTTTCTTT. Its protein is CASSLWVGGNTEAFF.